This record covers a single T cell receptor (beta chain). The CDR3 is 17 amino acids. Germline CDR1 LNHNV, CDR2 YYDKDF (reference sequence). The trim removed 2 bases at V and 5 bases at J, leaving 15 bases unmatched. The data were taken from a study of shared T cell receptors in the human thymus. Using immunoSEQ multiplex PCR, the repertoire was profiled, and TCRdb retains in-frame clones only, with some absent. This sample has 600,000 or so clones, with about 89% found just once. These data also featured in a second study, about human thymus T cells. From that report: The sample donors, healthy Finnish infants, were having corrective surgery for congenital heart defects. Corrective heart surgery yielded resections, and these provided the thymus tissue. Thymic and blood repertoires appeared to display a bias in their usage of V and J genes. Related work found strong thymic repertoire overlap between unrelated individuals.

This clonotype originated in a boy under three years old with a congenital heart defect. The specimen was thymocytes. The V and J genes are TRBV15 and TRBJ2-7; 7 bases are shared with TRBD1. CDR3 sequence (DNA): TGTGCCACCAGCAGATCCCTGGGGGACAGCGGTTTGCACGAGCAGTACTTC. Protein: CATSRSLGDSGLHEQYF.